The 21 T cell receptor beta chains below all came from one sample that was sequenced in a study of long-term antiretroviral therapy in people with HIV. The run of the v3.0 immunoSEQ assay was at survey level. Assay: immunoSEQ multiplex PCR; the TCRdb copy retains only in-frame clones and omits some. This table has around 12,000 clones, roughly 80% appearing once. The source material was unsorted PBMCs, sampled 0.8 years before starting antiretroviral therapy. The receptors shown here come from a woman aged 40-49 years with HIV.

V is TRBV5-6 and J is TRBJ2-5, with D uncertain. This CDR3 has 11 amino acids. V was cut by 0 bases and J by 4 bases, with 1 base left in between. Germline V gene data show CDR1 as SGHDT and CDR2 as YYEEEE. The CDR3 reads CASSLAETQYF. CDR3 bases: TGTGCCAGCAGCTTGGCAGAGACCCAGTACTTC.

The chain couples TRBV4-1 to TRBJ2-3; D unclear. Germline CDR1 is MGHRA and CDR2 is YSYEKL. CDR3 length: 14 amino acids. V lost 10 bases and J lost 3, with 17 bases in between. DNA of the CDR3: TGCGCCACCGCACCTTACCTACGGACAGATACGCAGTATTTT. It specifies CATAPYLRTDTQYF.

The chain is built from TRBV11-2 and TRBJ2-7; D gene ambiguous. Germline values: CDR1 SGHAT, CDR2 FQNNGV. This CDR3 is built from 16 residues. Between the trimmed V and J ends, which lost 1 base and 2 bases, there was a span of 15 bases. CDR3: CASSLAVSLPTYEQYF. The CDR3 DNA sequence: TGTGCCAGCAGCTTAGCCGTCAGCCTTCCTACCTACGAGCAGTACTTC.

The V gene is TRBV18, the J gene TRBJ1-1; D is undetermined. CDR1 is KGHSH, CDR2 LQKENI, per germline. Trimming removed 3 bases at V and 8 bases at J, with 16 bases between. This CDR3 spans 14 amino acids. CDR3 sequence reads: CASSPDPSFREAFF. The CDR3 region has the DNA TGTGCCAGCTCACCGGACCCCTCATTTAGAGAAGCTTTCTTT.

The J gene is TRBJ1-3, the V gene TRBV9, with D perhaps matching TRBD1 (6 bases). V was shortened by 0 bases and J by 2 bases, with 12 bases between the two germline ends. Germline CDR1 SGDLS, CDR2 YYNGEE. This CDR3 is 16 amino acids long. The CDR3 DNA follows: TGTGCCAGCAGCGTAGGTGGGGGGCAGACTGGAAACACCATATATTTT. Protein product: CASSVGGGQTGNTIYF.

In its sample, this clone was seen once. J is TRBJ1-5 and V is TRBV7-8; D remains unclear. This CDR3 contains 14 residues. CDR1 SGHVS and CDR2 FQNEAQ come from the germline V gene. V was pared by 5 bases and J by 7 bases, with 15 bases between. The CDR3 region is CASSPGSRMQPQHF. In DNA, the CDR3 is TGTGCCAGCAGCCCGGGGTCCCGGATGCAGCCCCAGCATTTT.

J is TRBJ2-3 and V is TRBV7-9; 14 bases map to TRBD2. Losses at the gene ends were 6 bases for V and 6 bases for J; bases not matched to a gene: 5. This CDR3 spans 15 amino acids. In germline, CDR1 is SEHNR, CDR2 FQNEAQ (reference sequence). CDR3: CASRGTSGSSDTQYF. CDR3 DNA sequence: TGTGCCAGCAGAGGGACTAGCGGGAGTTCGGATACGCAGTATTTT.

The V and J genes are TRBV6-4 and TRBJ2-1; 10 bases align to TRBD2. The germline gives CDR1 MRHNA, CDR2 SNTAGT. J lost 5 bases, V lost 6 bases, and 7 bases had no gene match. The CDR3 loop spans 15 amino acids. The CDR3 loop is CASRPVAGGHNEQFF. In nucleotides, the CDR3 is TGTGCCAGCAGGCCTGTAGCGGGAGGTCACAATGAGCAGTTCTTC.

The chain is built from TRBV6-5 and TRBJ2-7; D remains unclear. CDR1 is MNHEY and CDR2 is SVGAGI in the germline V gene. This CDR3 region has 15 residues. V was pared by 0 bases and J by 4 bases, with 13 bases between. The CDR3 DNA follows: TGTGCCAGCAGTTACTCGAGTTCGGATAATTACGAGCAGTACTTC. This gives the protein CASSYSSSDNYEQYF.

The V and J genes are TRBV7-9 and TRBJ2-5, with 9 bases aligning to TRBD2. J gave up 5 bases and V 4 bases, and 8 bases lay outside the gene matches. CDR1 is SEHNR, CDR2 FQNEAQ, per germline (reference sequence). This CDR3 has 15 amino acids. The CDR3 sequence is CASSSETSGRETQYF. Written as DNA, the CDR3 is TGTGCCAGCAGCTCCGAGACTAGCGGTAGGGAGACCCAGTACTTC.

The J gene is TRBJ2-7, the V gene TRBV29-1, with D perhaps TRBD2 (5 bases). This CDR3 has 14 amino acids. Germline V gives CDR1 SQVTM, CDR2 ANQGSEA. Trimming pared 0 bases from V and 2 bases from J, leaving 11 bases between. CDR3 coding DNA: TGCAGCGTTGAAGATCACAGCGGAGCCTACGAGCAGTACTTC. This sequence encodes CSVEDHSGAYEQYF.

This chain connects TRBV30 to TRBJ2-5; maybe TRBD2 (5 bases). The CDR3 sequence is 13 residues long. V dropped 0 bases and J dropped 5 bases, with 10 bases sitting between them. Germline assignment: CDR1 GTSNPN and CDR2 SVGIG (reference sequence). CDR3 bases: TGTGCCTGGAGTGTGGACGGCGGGGAGACCCAGTACTTC. Amino acid sequence: CAWSVDGGETQYF. Together with reference TRBV30 and TRBJ2-5, the CDR3 gives the full variable domain: SQTIHQWPATLVQPVGSPLSLECTVEGTSNPNLYWYRQAAGRGLQLLFYSVGIGQISSEVPQNLSASRPQDRQFILSSKKLLLSDSGFYLCAWSVDGGETQYFGPGTRLLVL.

The genes are TRBV29-1 and TRBJ1-2; D is unresolved. V lost 2 bases, J lost 4 bases, and 11 bases lay in between. CDR3 length: 13 amino acids. Per germline, CDR1 SQVTM and CDR2 ANQGSEA. The DNA for the CDR3 is TGCAGCGTTGAAACAGAGAAATTCTATGGCTACACCTTC. It yields the protein CSVETEKFYGYTF.

This sequence joins TRBV19 and TRBJ1-5, with 9 nucleotides matching TRBD1. With V trimmed by 5 bases and J by 0 bases, 11 bases remained unmatched. This CDR3 spans 18 amino acids. Germline V gene sequence: CDR1 LNHDA, CDR2 SQIVND (reference sequence). Here the CDR3 reads CASSARGGTGNSNQPQHF. CDR3 in DNA: TGTGCCAGTAGTGCCCGAGGGGGGACAGGGAATAGCAATCAGCCCCAGCATTTT.

The rearrangement uses TRBV6-6 and TRBJ1-1; a possible D gene is TRBD1 (6 bases). From germline, CDR1 is MNHNY and CDR2 SVGAGI (reference sequence). Trimming took 4 bases from V and 6 from J, leaving 15 bases between them. The CDR3 extends over 14 amino acids. The CDR3 nucleotides are TGTGCCAGCAGTTCTCCAGGGGAGGGCGCTGAAGCTTTCTTT. Translating it yields CASSSPGEGAEAFF.

The chain combines TRBV4-1 with TRBJ1-2; the match to TRBD1 covers 7 bases. V dropped 2 bases and J dropped 4; count of bases not matched to a gene: 7. This CDR3 region has 15 residues. CDR1 and CDR2 from the germline V gene are MGHRA and YSYEKL. This chain's CDR3 is CASSQTGTAFYGYTF. CDR3 in DNA: TGCGCCAGCAGCCAAACCGGGACAGCTTTCTATGGCTACACCTTC.

The chain joins TRBV5-6 to TRBJ2-5, with D perhaps being TRBD1 or TRBD2 (5 bases each). The CDR3 covers 14 residues. V dropped 4 bases and J dropped 2 bases, with 12 bases sitting between them. Germline CDR1 SGHDT, CDR2 YYEEEE. For the CDR3, the DNA is TGTGCCAGCAGCCTCGGGACGGTGCAAGAGACCCAGTACTTC. Translating gives CASSLGTVQETQYF.

This chain joins TRBV19 and TRBJ1-4; TRBD1 aligns across 8 bases. The length of the CDR3 is 17 residues. V lost 6 bases, J lost 3 bases, and 12 bases stayed unmatched. Germline V gives CDR1 LNHDA, CDR2 SQIVND (reference sequence). The CDR3 region is CASRPDRGGNPNEKLFF. CDR3 sequence (DNA): TGTGCCAGTAGACCCGACAGGGGTGGGAACCCTAATGAAAAACTGTTTTTT. The full variable domain, with the rest looked up from reference TRBV19 and TRBJ1-4, is DGGITQSPKYLFRKEGQNVTLSCEQNLNHDAMYWYRQDPGQGLRLIYYSQIVNDFQKGDIAEGYSVSREKKESFPLTVTSAQKNPTAFYLCASRPDRGGNPNEKLFFGSGTQLSVL.

The chain joins TRBV28 to TRBJ1-1; tentative D call: TRBD1 (5 bases). This CDR3 is built from 17 residues. Per the germline V gene, CDR1 is MDHEN and CDR2 is SYDVKM. Trimming took off 5 bases at V and 0 bases at J, with 19 bases between the two ends. In DNA, the CDR3 is TGTGCCAGCAGTCGTAAGATAGACAGCCTCGTGAACACTGAAGCTTTCTTT. Protein: CASSRKIDSLVNTEAFF.

The chain links TRBV7-8 to TRBJ2-7, with 7 bases that match TRBD2. Germline V gene data show CDR1 as SGHVS and CDR2 as FQNEAQ. This CDR3 is built from 14 residues. J lost 3 bases, V lost 9 bases, and 11 bases had no gene match. The CDR3 protein is CASKKGLPDYEQYF. The CDR3 DNA sequence: TGTGCCAGTAAGAAGGGACTACCTGACTACGAGCAGTACTTC.

V gene TRBV7-2 combines with J gene TRBJ2-3, with D unclear. The V gene's germline CDR1 is SGHTA and CDR2 FQGNSA. Trimming removed 2 bases from V and 0 bases from J, with 6 bases in between. CDR3 length: 14 amino acids. The CDR3 here is CASSLKGSTDTQYF. In DNA form, the CDR3 reads TGTGCCAGCAGCTTAAAGGGTAGCACAGATACGCAGTATTTT.